The clone carrying this TCR beta chain showed up just once. The germline gives CDR1 KGHSH, CDR2 LQKENI. The CDR3 has 18 residues. Between the trimmed V and J ends, which lost 1 base and 1 base, there was a span of 19 bases. This specimen comes from a study of blood T cell repertoires in COVID-19. Study details: From the United States, Italy and Spain came samples of acute and convalescent COVID-19. PBMCs, B-cell-depleted T cells, or T cells provided the cDNA or gDNA that made up the material.

Per the study methods: The assay estimated nucleated cells by amplifying reference gene primers. Profiled with immunoSEQ multiplex PCR; TCRdb holds only in-frame clones, not every one. That table furnishes V, J and clone size, whereas the DNA furnished D and trimming. Of roughly 100,000 clones detected, 87% appear once; the ten largest clones hold roughly 15%. The V gene is TRBV18, the J gene TRBJ1-1, with TRBD1 as a possible D gene (5 bases). The sequence was collected from a human donor in a cohort sampled during active COVID-19. The sample comprised peripheral blood. Here the CDR3 reads CASSPLPQGPAGNTEAFF. The CDR3 DNA sequence: TGTGCCAGCTCACCACTTCCTCAGGGTCCCGCAGGGAACACTGAAGCTTTCTTT.